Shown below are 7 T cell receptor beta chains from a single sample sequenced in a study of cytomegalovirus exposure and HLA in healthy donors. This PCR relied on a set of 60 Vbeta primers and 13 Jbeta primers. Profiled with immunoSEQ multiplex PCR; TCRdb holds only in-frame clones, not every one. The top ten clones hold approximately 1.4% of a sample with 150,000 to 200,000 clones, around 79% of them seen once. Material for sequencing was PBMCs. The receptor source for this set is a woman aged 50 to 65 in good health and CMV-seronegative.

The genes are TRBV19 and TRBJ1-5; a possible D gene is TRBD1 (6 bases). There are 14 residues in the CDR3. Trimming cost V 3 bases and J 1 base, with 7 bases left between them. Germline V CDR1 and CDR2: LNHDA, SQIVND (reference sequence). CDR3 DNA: TGTGCCAGTAGTATCAGGGGCAGCAATCAGCCCCAGCATTTT. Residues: CASSIRGSNQPQHF.

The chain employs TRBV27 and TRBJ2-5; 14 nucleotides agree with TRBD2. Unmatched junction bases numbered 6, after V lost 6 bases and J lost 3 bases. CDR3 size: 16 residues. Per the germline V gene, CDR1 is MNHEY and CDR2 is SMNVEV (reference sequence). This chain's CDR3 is CASSRPGLAGEETQYF. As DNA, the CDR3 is TGTGCCAGCAGCCGACCGGGACTAGCGGGAGAAGAGACCCAGTACTTC.

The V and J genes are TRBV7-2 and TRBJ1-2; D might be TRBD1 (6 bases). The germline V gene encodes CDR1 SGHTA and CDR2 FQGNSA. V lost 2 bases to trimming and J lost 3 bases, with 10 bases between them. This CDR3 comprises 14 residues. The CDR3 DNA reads TGTGCCAGCAGCTTAACAGCAGGGGACTATGGCTACACCTTC. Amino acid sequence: CASSLTAGDYGYTF.

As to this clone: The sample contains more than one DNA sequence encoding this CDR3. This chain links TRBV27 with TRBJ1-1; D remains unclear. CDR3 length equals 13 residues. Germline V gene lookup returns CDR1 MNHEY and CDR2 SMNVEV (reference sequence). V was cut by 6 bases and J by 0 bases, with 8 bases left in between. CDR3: CASRNSMNTEAFF. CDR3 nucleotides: TGTGCCAGCAGGAACAGTATGAACACTGAAGCTTTCTTT.

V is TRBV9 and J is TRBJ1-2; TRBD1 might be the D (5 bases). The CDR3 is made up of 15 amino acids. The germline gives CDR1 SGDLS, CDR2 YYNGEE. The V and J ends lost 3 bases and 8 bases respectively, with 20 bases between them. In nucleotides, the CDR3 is TGTGCCAGCAGCGCCGAACCGAGTCACAGGCAAGGCTACACCTTC. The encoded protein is CASSAEPSHRQGYTF.

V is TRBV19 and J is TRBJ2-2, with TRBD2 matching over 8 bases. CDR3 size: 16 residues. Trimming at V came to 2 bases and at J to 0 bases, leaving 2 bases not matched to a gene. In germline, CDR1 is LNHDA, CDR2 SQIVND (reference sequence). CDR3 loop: CASSIKTSANTGELFF. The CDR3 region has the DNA TGTGCCAGTAGTATAAAGACTAGCGCGAACACCGGGGAGCTGTTTTTT.

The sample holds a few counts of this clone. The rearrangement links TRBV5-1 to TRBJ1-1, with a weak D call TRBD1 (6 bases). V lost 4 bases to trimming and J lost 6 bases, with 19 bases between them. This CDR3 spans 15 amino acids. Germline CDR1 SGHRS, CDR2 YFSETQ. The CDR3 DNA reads TGCGCCAGCAGCCTCCATGTTTCAGGGGCCGCTGAAGCTTTCTTT. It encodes CASSLHVSGAAEAFF. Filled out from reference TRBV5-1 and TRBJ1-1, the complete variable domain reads KAGVTQTPRYLIKTRGQQVTLSCSPISGHRSVSWYQQTPGQGLQFLFEYFSETQRNKGNFPGRFSGRQFSNSRSEMNVSTLELGDSALYLCASSLHVSGAAEAFFGQGTRLTVV.